The clone carrying this T cell receptor (beta chain) has only a few counts. The antigen is undetermined. TCRdb analysed the 5' RACE reads with MiXCR anew, one entry per CDR3 protein. The table shows under 150,000 distinct CDR3 sequences, with about 15% occurring only once. The sample belongs to a study of CD8 T cells in ankylosing spondylitis. Germline V CDR1 and CDR2: DFQATT, SNEGSKA (reference sequence). The CDR3 loop spans 12 amino acids. Trimming stripped 0 bases from V and 4 bases from J, with 6 bases between. Findings and caveats of the study: Ankylosing spondylitis blood appeared to carry a characteristic TCR beta motif of several highly homologous variants.

The receptor was derived from a male donor with ankylosing spondylitis. The chain uses TRBV20-1 and TRBJ1-2; D gene unclear. Sequenced sample: blood, either unsorted or a sorted T cell fraction (not recorded which). Here the CDR3 reads CSARDYGYGYTF. The DNA for the CDR3 is TGCAGTGCTAGAGATTACGGCTATGGCTACACCTTC.